The 21 T cell receptor beta chains below come from one sample, sequenced in a study of OX40 agonist ivuxolimab in advanced cancers. The table came from immunoSEQ multiplex PCR; TCRdb's copy has only in-frame clones and leaves some out. This table has about 99,000 clones, roughly 95% appearing once. Sequencing was performed on CD4+ or CD8+ T cells sorted from blood, taken in a trial of the OX40 agonist ivuxolimab. These receptors originate from an adult with an advanced solid tumor such as melanoma, head and neck, liver or kidney cancer.

This rearrangement joins TRBV7-9 to TRBJ1-2; a weak D match, TRBD1 (5 bases). This CDR3 has 16 residues. CDR1 is SEHNR and CDR2 is FQNEAQ in the germline V gene (reference sequence). Trimming left V 1 base short and J 8 bases short, with 20 bases between. CDR3 sequence (DNA): TGTGCCAGCAGCTTAGGGGGCCCTCCTAGGTATGACGGCTACACCTTC. Residues: CASSLGGPPRYDGYTF. Based on the CDR3 plus reference TRBV7-9 and TRBJ1-2, the full variable domain is DTGVSQNPRHKITKRGQNVTFRCDPISEHNRLYWYRQTLGQGPEFLTYFQNEAQLEKSRLLSDRFSAERPKGSFSTLEIQRTEQGDSAMYLCASSLGGPPRYDGYTFGSGTRLTVV.

V usage is TRBV4-3 and J usage is TRBJ2-1, with 8 bases aligning to TRBD2. This CDR3 spans 18 amino acids. V shed 0 bases and J 4 bases; nucleotides not matched to a gene: 11. CDR1 and CDR2 (germline): LGHNA, YSLEER. This chain's CDR3 is CASSQDLGAGVSYNEQFF. The CDR3 DNA reads TGCGCCAGCAGCCAAGATCTTGGAGCGGGAGTATCTTACAATGAGCAGTTCTTC.

This clone appeared a single time. The chain uses TRBV7-9 and TRBJ1-4; D may be TRBD1 (6 bases). Germline V gene data show CDR1 as SEHNR and CDR2 as FQNEAQ (reference sequence). Deletions cut 7 bases from V and 5 bases from J, with 14 bases between. The length of the CDR3 is 14 residues. CDR3 coding DNA: TGTGCCAGCACCCGGGGGCCCCTAAATGAAAAACTGTTTTTT. Encoded protein: CASTRGPLNEKLFF. Supplemented by reference TRBV7-9 and TRBJ1-4, the full variable domain reads DTGVSQNPRHKITKRGQNVTFRCDPISEHNRLYWYRQTLGQGPEFLTYFQNEAQLEKSRLLSDRFSAERPKGSFSTLEIQRTEQGDSAMYLCASTRGPLNEKLFFGSGTQLSVL.

As to this clone: Other DNA sequences in this specimen translate into the identical CDR3. This rearrangement joins TRBV19 to TRBJ2-7; maybe TRBD2 (6 bases). The germline gives CDR1 LNHDA, CDR2 SQIVND (reference sequence). The CDR3 totals 14 residues. The V and J ends lost 3 bases and 0 bases respectively, with 9 bases between them. CDR3 in DNA: TGTGCCAGTAGTATTAGCGGCCCCTCCTACGAGCAGTACTTC. Its translation: CASSISGPSYEQYF. The full variable domain, in which reference TRBV19 and TRBJ2-7 provide the parts outside the CDR3, is DGGITQSPKYLFRKEGQNVTLSCEQNLNHDAMYWYRQDPGQGLRLIYYSQIVNDFQKGDIAEGYSVSREKKESFPLTVTSAQKNPTAFYLCASSISGPSYEQYFGPGTRLTVT.

This clone showed up just a few times. V gene TRBV19 combines with J gene TRBJ1-5, with unresolved D. Germline V gene data show CDR1 as LNHDA and CDR2 as SQIVND (reference sequence). The V end was cut by 1 base, the J end by 7 bases, with 5 bases between. This CDR3 region has 12 residues. CDR3 coding DNA: TGTGCCAGTAGTATAGGTGGGCAGCCCCAGCATTTT. Amino acids: CASSIGGQPQHF.

The chain uses TRBV5-1 and TRBJ2-7, with D maybe TRBD1 (6 bases). CDR3 length equals 16 residues. The germline V and J ends were trimmed by 4 bases and 0 bases, with 17 bases remaining between them. The germline gives CDR1 SGHRS, CDR2 YFSETQ. This CDR3 reads CASSPVPRQASYEQYF. For the CDR3, the DNA is TGCGCCAGCAGCCCCGTCCCAAGACAGGCCTCCTACGAGCAGTACTTC.

On this clone: A read error may account for a junction end that differs from germline. The V call is TRBV30, the J call TRBJ2-4, with a possible D match to TRBD2 (5 bases). The CDR3 has 13 residues. Germline CDR1 is GTSNPN and CDR2 is SVGIG (reference sequence). The CDR3 region is CAWSVGGRTLREF. In nucleotides, the CDR3 is TGTGCCTGGAGTGTGGGTGGTCGGACCCTAAGGGAGTTC.

This clone was recorded only once. The rearrangement uses TRBV4-2 and TRBJ1-2, with 7 positions matching TRBD1. The CDR3 length is 15 residues. Losses at the gene ends were 1 base for V and 3 bases for J; bases not matched to a gene: 5. In germline, CDR1 is LGHNA, CDR2 YNFKEQ. The DNA for the CDR3 is TGTGCCAGCAGCCAAGGGGCAGGGGGGGACTATGGCTACACCTTC. It yields the protein CASSQGAGGDYGYTF.

This rearrangement joins TRBV13 to TRBJ2-3; weak D call: TRBD1 (6 bases). V was shortened by 5 bases and J by 8 bases, with 11 bases between the two germline ends. From germline, CDR1 is PRHDT and CDR2 FYEKMQ (reference sequence). The CDR3 consists of 12 residues. DNA of the CDR3: TGTGCCAGCAGCGTACAGGGTGGTACGCAGTATTTT. Residues: CASSVQGGTQYF.

V is TRBV9 and J is TRBJ2-7; TRBD1 matches 7 bases. The V and J ends lost 3 bases and 0 bases, in that order; junction bases with no gene match: 3. CDR3 length equals 14 residues. Germline V gene lookup returns CDR1 SGDLS and CDR2 YYNGEE. The DNA for the CDR3 is TGTGCCAGCAGCGCGACAGGGTTCTCCTACGAGCAGTACTTC. Its protein product is CASSATGFSYEQYF.

The V call is TRBV11-2, the J call TRBJ2-3; D gene ambiguous. V was clipped by 1 base and J by 6 bases, with 8 bases between them. The CDR3 consists of 13 residues. CDR1 and CDR2 (germline): SGHAT, FQNNGV. CDR3 DNA: TGTGCCAGCAGCTTAGGCAGGACCGATACGCAGTATTTT. Residues: CASSLGRTDTQYF.

This chain links TRBV30 with TRBJ2-3; no definite D call. V was clipped by 2 bases and J by 1 base, with 4 bases between them. CDR3 size: 12 residues. The germline V gene encodes CDR1 GTSNPN and CDR2 SVGIG (reference sequence). CDR3 sequence reads: CAWSFGTDTQYF. The CDR3 region has the DNA TGTGCCTGGAGTTTTGGCACAGATACGCAGTATTTT.

Here the CDR3 DNA reads TGTGCCAGCAGCGTCGGACAGGGGGCCCCCTACAATGAGCAGTTCTTC. Translated, it gives CASSVGQGAPYNEQFF. The rearrangement uses TRBV9 and TRBJ2-1, with 11 bases fitting TRBD1. Germline CDR1 reads SGDLS; CDR2 reads YYNGEE. CDR3 size: 16 residues. V dropped 2 bases and J dropped 2; count of bases not matched to a gene: 3.

The rearrangement joins TRBV28 to TRBJ2-1; 10 nucleotides agree with TRBD2. The germline CDR1 and CDR2 sequences are MDHEN and SYDVKM. The CDR3 runs to 15 residues. V gave up 3 bases and J gave up 10 bases; unmatched junction bases: 9. CDR3 region: CASSFQSGGAQEQFF. The CDR3 bases are TGTGCCAGCAGTTTCCAGAGCGGGGGGGCACAGGAGCAGTTCTTC.

This chain links TRBV19 with TRBJ1-5; D perhaps matches TRBD1 (5 bases). CDR1 and CDR2 (germline): LNHDA, SQIVND (reference sequence). The CDR3 covers 13 residues. V lost 6 bases to trimming and J lost 6 bases, with 12 bases between them. In nucleotides, the CDR3 is TGTGCCAGTAGCCTGGAGGGGCTTCAGCCCCAGCATTTT. It yields the protein CASSLEGLQPQHF.

The rearrangement joins TRBV5-5 to TRBJ2-7; 8 bases fit TRBD2. The CDR3 runs 15 residues. With V trimmed by 4 bases and J by 1 base, 7 bases remained unmatched. CDR1 and CDR2 (germline): SGHKS, YYEKEE (reference sequence). In DNA, the CDR3 is TGTGCCAGCAGCCCCACCTCGGGGGGGTCCTACGAGCAGTACTTC. It codes for CASSPTSGGSYEQYF.

The chain couples TRBV7-3 to TRBJ2-1; 12 bases align to TRBD2. With 5 bases clipped from V and 8 bases from J, the junction kept 7 bases outside the gene matches. Germline values: CDR1 SGHTA, CDR2 FQGTGA. The CDR3 has 15 amino acids. The DNA for the CDR3 is TGTGCCAGCAGCCCCCGACTAGCGGGAGTGGATGAGCAGTTCTTC. Amino acid sequence: CASSPRLAGVDEQFF.

This clone was detected only a few times. The chain carries TRBV7-9 and TRBJ2-7; D gene uncertain. Germline loops: CDR1 SEHNR, CDR2 FQNEAQ (reference sequence). Trimming removed 0 bases from V and 3 bases from J, with 9 bases in between. The CDR3 is 14 amino acids. As DNA, the CDR3 is TGTGCCAGCAGCTTAGCCACGATATACTACGAGCAGTACTTC. Its translation is CASSLATIYYEQYF. The variable domain in full, completed from reference TRBV7-9 and TRBJ2-7, reads DTGVSQNPRHKITKRGQNVTFRCDPISEHNRLYWYRQTLGQGPEFLTYFQNEAQLEKSRLLSDRFSAERPKGSFSTLEIQRTEQGDSAMYLCASSLATIYYEQYFGPGTRLTVT.

The CDR3 sequence: CASSSSEAYEQYF. In DNA, the CDR3 is TGTGCCAGTAGTTCTTCAGAAGCCTACGAGCAGTACTTC. The gene calls are TRBV19 and TRBJ2-7; no clear D gene. The germline V gene encodes CDR1 LNHDA and CDR2 SQIVND (reference sequence). This CDR3 contains 13 residues. Deletions cut 5 bases from V and 2 bases from J, with 10 bases between. Using reference TRBV19 and TRBJ2-7 for the parts outside the CDR3, the full variable domain is DGGITQSPKYLFRKEGQNVTLSCEQNLNHDAMYWYRQDPGQGLRLIYYSQIVNDFQKGDIAEGYSVSREKKESFPLTVTSAQKNPTAFYLCASSSSEAYEQYFGPGTRLTVT.

J is TRBJ1-5 and V is TRBV2; 9 positions match TRBD1. CDR1 SNHLY and CDR2 FYNNEI come from the germline V gene. Germline trimming cut 2 bases from V and 6 bases from J; bases unmatched to any gene: 11. The CDR3 is 17 amino acids. DNA for the CDR3: TGTGCCAGCAGTGAATCGGGGGACAGGGCGGGTTTTCAGCCCCAGCATTTT. Translated: CASSESGDRAGFQPQHF.

The V and J genes are TRBV5-1 and TRBJ2-3; 11 bases are shared with TRBD2. The CDR3 length is 15 residues. Germline V gives CDR1 SGHRS, CDR2 YFSETQ. The V segment lost 5 bases and the J segment 4 bases; nucleotides outside the gene matches: 6. CDR3 loop: CASRPTSGDADTQYF. As DNA, the CDR3 is TGCGCCAGCAGACCGACTAGCGGGGATGCAGATACGCAGTATTTT.